This TCR beta chain was recorded in a study of cytomegalovirus exposure and HLA in healthy donors listed by TCRdb under 2017. Regarding the study in general: In an earlier analysis of around 540 of the donors, about 260 Gb of sequence data and about 110 million unique TCR beta sequences from 150 million to 200 million T cells were reported. Roughly 300 gigabases of sequencing data and 80 million or so unique TCR sequences were included in an early release covering about 620 HLA-typed donors. Of the roughly 390 genotyped donors, around 81% fell in the genetic ancestry cluster associated with self-reported Caucasian donors. The study aimed to test whether cataloging public T cell receptors could reveal signatures of past pathogen exposure. The study used immunosequencing to profile the T cell repertoires of some 600 subjects and linked those repertoires to cytomegalovirus serostatus. Along with the approximately 600-subject first cohort, a separate validation cohort of more than 90 different subjects was used. To predict cytomegalovirus infection status, the study combined high-throughput TCR immunosequencing, statistical association of individual TCRs with disease status, and machine learning. A later analysis re-examined previously published TCR beta repertoires from just over 650 donors and added high-resolution HLA genotyping to investigate patterns of TCR occurrence. Rather than drawing on any new phenotypic data, the later analysis identified candidate immune exposures from TCR beta sequences and the way those sequences occurred across donors. To decide whether each TCR beta V gene segment behaved as functional or pseudogenic, an earlier analysis of fewer than 750 of the donors relied on high-throughput TCR beta sequencing. Donor age, sex, ethnicity and CMV serostatus were compiled together with the repertoire data. In a later genetic analysis, genome-wide SNP genotypes for about 65% of the roughly 670 donors were used, and that subset was treated as a discovery cohort. Every discovery cohort repertoire had been produced on one sequencing platform. HLA typing covered class I and class II loci at four-digit resolution. The number of donors typed differed by locus, with roughly 629-640 for A, B, C, DRB1 and DQB1, roughly 520 for DQA1, 600 to 610 for DPA1, and some 440 for DPB1. Because of strong linkage in the cohort, roughly five DR-DQ haplotypes were treated as single units for association and clustering. On average, about 240,000 unique TCR beta nucleotide sequences were sequenced per donor among a few hundred genotyped donors of the cohort, with roughly 18% of those sequences being non-productive.

The germline V gene gives CDR1 as SNHLY and CDR2 as FYNNEI. Taken from cysteine to phenylalanine, the CDR3 has 13 residues. The only DNA kept is the CDR3, 39 bases in frame from the first base. V and J are truncated by 4 bases and 3 bases respectively, leaving an intervening sequence of 9 bases. Study-wide findings and limitations: In both the original and validation cohorts, the classifier was reported to diagnose cytomegalovirus status with high specificity and sensitivity. This cohort had only TCR beta chains sequenced, and the lack of alpha or paired-chain data limited which features could be detected. A later genetic analysis associated a missense DCLRE1C variant with V-gene and J-gene trimming of TCR beta chains, and an independent cohort replicated the association. The study listed around 160 TCR beta chains as associated with cytomegalovirus. A later analysis found that HLA-associated TCR beta chains were more clonally expanded and had lower generation probabilities than equally common non-associated chains. According to a later genetic analysis, donors in an Asian-associated ancestry cluster had fewer N-insertions in productive TCRs than the approximately 710-donor mean. A further reported finding was that TCR beta sequences accurately predicted the HLA-A and HLA-B alleles for most subjects in the first cohort. According to a later analysis, TCR association rates differed among HLA loci, with DRB1 alleles showing the most associated TCRs and HLA-C alleles showing the fewest. When HLA alleles, especially DR and DQ, strongly co-occurred, TCR associations were difficult to assign to individual alleles. The sequencing pipeline was judged likely to have produced a cluster of highly shared sequence variants as a technical artifact. Correlated functional status among segregating V segments might reflect linkage disequilibrium, but an unknown experimental factor could not be ruled out. Some IMGT-functional V segments, including TRBV6-2 and TRBV6-3, could not be told apart with the 87-base-pair reads, so those segments were excluded. Because HLA typing was missing for some donors at each locus, association tests included only the typed subset. Because counts were too low, around 17 rarely observed V segments, including chromosome 9 orphons, were left out of the earlier analysis of about 500 of the donors. The presence/absence analyses assumed that sequencing depth was roughly uniform across donors, and that assumption may not be true. In a later analysis, several top co-occurrence clusters were reported to appear linked to parvovirus B19, influenza, CMV and Epstein-Barr virus. Three of the identified cytomegalovirus-associated TCR beta chains were confirmed in vitro to be specific for cytomegalovirus antigens. Most TCR sequences were observed very rarely across donors, whereas some public TCRs were present in many individuals. At a false discovery rate of 0.05, a later analysis linked some 17,000 TCR beta sequences to specific HLA alleles. The authors suggested that the approach could potentially be extended to other disease states and immunological phenotypes. CMV serostatus was the only immune exposure information available for the cohort. In an earlier analysis of roughly 500 of the donors, most TCR beta V segments appeared in productive rearrangements about 87% or about 30% of the time, broadly matching IMGT annotations. According to a later analysis, most CMV-associated TCR beta chains appeared to be HLA-restricted, and the HLA associations seemed to be driven largely by CMV exposure.

Regarding this clone: Its binding antigen is unknown. There are no base qualities to consult, and no much larger clone falls within one base.

To prepare the library, the immunoSEQ multiplex PCR assay was applied. For the multiplex PCR, a mixture combining 60 forward primers for TCR Vbeta segments and 13 reverse primers for TCR Jbeta segments was used. Amplification of the CDR3 region of rearranged TCR beta genes was performed with a multiplex PCR assay on genomic DNA. The Illumina HiSeq System was used to sequence the amplified TCR beta libraries as 87-base-pair reads. Per the authors' processing: Across the 700 or so repertoires, a later analysis counted about 81 million unique TCR beta chains, roughly 11 million of which were shared by at least two donors. Raw reads were error-corrected and collapsed into unique sequences by a nearest-neighbor algorithm in which closely related sequences were merged to remove PCR and sequencing errors. CDR3 sequences were aligned to IMGT reference sequences to assign V, D and J gene segments. For a sequence to be retained, a match of at least six nucleotides to both a V gene segment and a J gene segment was required. A rearrangement counted as productive if the CDR3 had no stop codons and remained in frame with V and J, and every other rearrangement counted as non-productive. CDR3 was defined by IMGT convention, running from the second conserved V-encoded cysteine to the conserved J-encoded phenylalanine. Sequences without an unambiguous match to a single V gene segment were excluded from the earlier analysis of 500 to 700 of the donors. An earlier analysis of 587 of the donors classified V segments as functional when productive rearrangements were above 56.7% and as segregating when the standard deviation between donors was above 5%. To diagnose cytomegalovirus status from the catalog of TCR beta chain sequences, a statistical classification framework was built. In a later analysis, TCR nucleotide sequences were compared against IMGT/GENE-DB human TR gene sequences so that V and J genes could be assigned. A later analysis assigned CDR3 sequences and most-parsimonious VDJ recombination scenarios with the TCRdist pipeline. A later analysis defined each TCR beta chain by its CDR3 amino acid sequence plus V-gene family, and excluded reads lacking a unique V-gene family. To address suspected cross-contamination and a sequencing artifact, a later analysis removed roughly 640 highly shared, low-generation-probability nucleotide sequences. A later analysis calculated a clonal expansion index for each public chain from normalized within-repertoire ranks of inferred template counts. Generation probabilities in a later analysis came from a VDJ recombination model fitted to out-of-frame rearrangements, and those results were checked against IGoR. In a later analysis, hypergeometric tests were used to score TCR-TCR, TCR-HLA and TCR-CMV co-occurrence, with a repertoire-size bias correction applied to TCR pairs. False discovery rates were estimated in a later analysis by permuting HLA or CMV assignments 20 times. In a later analysis, co-occurring TCRs were grouped using DBSCAN, and TCRdist sequence similarity was added for clustering within HLA-allele-positive subsets. Repertoires with fewer than 30,000 or more than 120,000 public chains, plus five repertoires with anomalous nucleotide sharing, were excluded from co-occurrence clustering. This is the immuneACCESS table as TCRdb keeps it, with only in-frame sequences that have V and J called. A part of the clones is gone; compared with another copy, unresolved V genes explain less than half, and the rest is unexplained. V, J and clone size were drawn from that table, and D and trimming were deduced from the DNA. The sample table holds roughly 200,000 clones, of which 85% to 90% were seen once. The top ten clonotypes cover about 1.2% of the sample.

The cohort comprised 666 healthy bone marrow donors. At the time of sampling, every cohort member was nominally healthy, though immune exposures that went unrecorded were likely present. The donor tested CMV seronegative, placing the donor among the 352 seronegative members of the cohort. Every donor gave a peripheral blood sample, and the peripheral blood mononuclear cells from that sample were used for TCR beta sequencing. The Qiagen DNeasy Blood Extraction Kit was used to extract genomic DNA from the blood cell samples. Material for sequencing was PBMCs. The TCR was taken from a man aged 30 to 39 in good health and CMV-seronegative. The sequence joins TRBV2 to TRBJ2-5; the D gene cannot be resolved reliably. The CDR3 region has the sequence CASSVWQKETQYF. In nucleotide form, the sequence is TGTGCCAGCAGTGTGTGGCAAAAAGAGACCCAGTACTTC.